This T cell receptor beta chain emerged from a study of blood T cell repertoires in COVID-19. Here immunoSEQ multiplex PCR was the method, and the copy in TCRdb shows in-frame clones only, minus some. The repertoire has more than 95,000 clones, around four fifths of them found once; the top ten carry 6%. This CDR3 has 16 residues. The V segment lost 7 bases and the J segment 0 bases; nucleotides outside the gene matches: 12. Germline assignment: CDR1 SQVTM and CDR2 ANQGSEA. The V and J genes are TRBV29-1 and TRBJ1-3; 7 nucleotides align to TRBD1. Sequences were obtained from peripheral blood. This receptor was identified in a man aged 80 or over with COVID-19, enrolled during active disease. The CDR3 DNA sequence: TGCAGCGCCCGAGAGACAGGGAAAGGCTCTGGAAACACCATATATTTT. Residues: CSARETGKGSGNTIYF.